A selection of T cell receptor beta chains follows, all from one sample in a study of Graves' ophthalmopathy and Graves' hyperthyroidism. From the multiplex PCR reads, TCRdb called clonotypes with MiXCR, one entry per CDR3 protein. The table lists almost 750,000 distinct CDR3 sequences, roughly two fifths of them singletons. The specimen was peripheral blood. The receptor set was obtained from an adult man with Graves' ophthalmopathy. Each CDR3 is given without its conserved first and last residue. D genes are given only for firm matches.

D,V,CDR3
TRBD2,TRBV7-3,ASSLGGGYQETQY
.,TRBV20-1,SATSTGNTYEQY
.,TRBV5-4,ASSLRENEQY
.,TRBV6-5,ASSYLGPSYGYT
TRBD1,TRBV9,ASSHGQENYGYT
.,TRBV12-3/TRBV12-4,ASSSHRSEYGYT
.,TRBV2,ARHGTGRIAEAF
TRBD1,TRBV12-3/TRBV12-4,ASWDRGQTYEQY
.,TRBV20-1,SARGSVGGRRETQY
TRBD1,TRBV29-1,SAWTGSGTEAF
.,TRBV30,AWSVGLEQY
TRBD1,TRBV7-6,AWRDRGDRTSQETQY
TRBD1,TRBV6-5,ATHRGTGELF
.,TRBV19,ASSIDPGSLASAYGYT
.,TRBV3-1,ASNRRGSPLH
.,TRBV27,ASSLSPVRETQY
TRBD2,TRBV20-1,SADSGAANTGELF
TRBD2,TRBV20-1,SAPGTSSYEQY
.,TRBV12-3/TRBV12-4,ASSGTLWNGYT
TRBD2,TRBV7-9,ASSFSASGGTDTQY
.,TRBV7-3,ASSPSNTGELF